The rows below give T cell receptor beta chains drawn from one sample of a study of CD8+ T cells in alopecia areata. The data were produced by immunoSEQ multiplex PCR, yet TCRdb's version contains in-frame clones alone and is incomplete. In the table there are about 180,000 clones, roughly 70% of which are singletons. This specimen consisted of CD8+ T cells sorted from blood, obtained at week 0. The receptors come from a human donor with alopecia areata. Both conserved end residues are part of each CDR3. A D gene is named only where the DNA matches it firmly. Size values are once, few and many counts, or a class for expanded clones, and some rows have none.

v_call	j_call	clone_size	d_call	cdr3_nt	cdr3_aa
TRBV7-9	TRBJ2-1	NA	NA	TGTGCCAGCTCACTCGGGGACAATGAGCAGTTCTTC	CASSLGDNEQFF
TRBV6-5	TRBJ1-5	NA	NA	TGTGCCAGCAGACCGGACCCGCGGGGCAATCAGCCCCAGCATTTT	CASRPDPRGNQPQHF
TRBV29-1	TRBJ2-1	NA	TRBD2	TGCAGCGTTGAAGAACGGGGGGACAATGAGCAGTTCTTC	CSVEERGDNEQFF
TRBV30	TRBJ2-3	NA	TRBD1	TGTGCCTGGGGCCTCTGGGACAGGGGGCTGGCAGATACGCAGTATTTT	CAWGLWDRGLADTQYF
TRBV29-1	TRBJ2-5	NA	TRBD1	TGCAGCGCAAGGACAGGGAGGCAAGAGACCCAGTACTTC	CSARTGRQETQYF
TRBV2	TRBJ1-1	NA	NA	TGTGCCAGCAGTGACAGGGGCGGGACTGAAGCTTTCTTT	CASSDRGGTEAFF
TRBV19	TRBJ1-1	once	TRBD1	TGTGCCACCCAGACAGGGCCAGGCACTGAAGCTTTCTTT	CATQTGPGTEAFF
TRBV13	TRBJ2-5	few	NA	TGTGCCAGCAGCTTAGGCGGTAGACAAGAGACCCAGTACTTC	CASSLGGRQETQYF
TRBV5-1	TRBJ2-7	NA	TRBD2	TGCGCCAGCAGCTTACGACTAGCGGGGCCGTGGGAGCAGTACTTC	CASSLRLAGPWEQYF
TRBV16	TRBJ2-7	few	NA	TGTGCCAGCAGCCCGCAGGGGGGCGACGAGCAGTACTTC	CASSPQGGDEQYF
TRBV29-1	TRBJ2-1	NA	TRBD2	TGCAGCGTGGAACTAGCGGGGGGCAAAAGCAATGAGCAGTTCTTC	CSVELAGGKSNEQFF
TRBV29-1	TRBJ1-2	few	TRBD1	TGCAGCGCTGGACAGGGGGCTTACTATGGCTACACCTTC	CSAGQGAYYGYTF
TRBV6-1	TRBJ2-5	few	TRBD1	TGTGCCAGCAGGAAAATCTCAGGGGGACAAGAGACCCAGTACTTC	CASRKISGGQETQYF
TRBV5-1	TRBJ1-1	NA	NA	TGCGCCAGCAGAAAGGGACGGAACACTGAAGCTTTCTTT	CASRKGRNTEAFF
TRBV6-5	TRBJ2-7	NA	NA	TGTGCCAGCAGTTACTCAGAACAGGCCAACTACGAGCAGTACTTC	CASSYSEQANYEQYF
TRBV30	TRBJ2-5	NA	NA	TGTGCCTGGAGTGTATTCGGGGGAGCCCAAGAGACCCAGTACTTC	CAWSVFGGAQETQYF
TRBV5-8	TRBJ1-5	once	NA	TGTGCCAGCAGCTTGGTTGCCGGATATAGCAATCAGCCCCAGCATTTT	CASSLVAGYSNQPQHF
TRBV7-9	TRBJ2-5	NA	TRBD1	TGTGCCAGCAGCTCACTGCAGGGGGCGCGGGAGACCCAGTACTTC	CASSSLQGARETQYF
TRBV5-1	TRBJ2-5	few	NA	TGCGCCAGCAGCCCCGAGGGGGGAACCGAGACCCAGTACTTC	CASSPEGGTETQYF
TRBV13	TRBJ2-1	once	TRBD1	TGTGCCAGCAGCTTCCACATGCCCAGGGGGATGTACAATGAGCAGTTCTTC	CASSFHMPRGMYNEQFF
TRBV19	TRBJ1-1	NA	TRBD1	TGTGCCAGTAGTAGACCGGGACAGATGAACACTGAAGCTTTCTTT	CASSRPGQMNTEAFF
TRBV7-2	TRBJ2-1	NA	NA	TGTGCCAGCAGCTTAATGGAAAGCTCCTACAATGAGCAGTTCTTC	CASSLMESSYNEQFF
TRBV7-9	TRBJ1-2	once	TRBD1	TGTGCCAGCAGCTTAAGCCTTATGGACAGGGGGGGCGATGGCTACACCTTC	CASSLSLMDRGGDGYTF
TRBV5-1	TRBJ1-1	NA	NA	TGCGCCAGCAGCTTGGCCACCGGTATATACACTGAAGCTTTCTTT	CASSLATGIYTEAFF
TRBV25-1	TRBJ1-1	NA	NA	TGTGCCAGCAGTGAAGGGGTGGGCACTGAAGCTTTCTTT	CASSEGVGTEAFF
TRBV25-1	TRBJ1-5	NA	TRBD1	TGTGCCAGCAGTGAGGGACAGAAAGGCAATCAGCCCCAGCATTTT	CASSEGQKGNQPQHF
TRBV13	TRBJ1-1	NA	NA	TGTGCCAGCAGCTCCCAGGACCCGTCTGAAGCTTTCTTT	CASSSQDPSEAFF
TRBV19	TRBJ2-7	NA	TRBD2	TGTGCCAGTAACCCGGGGACTAGCGGGGACGAGCAGTACTTC	CASNPGTSGDEQYF
TRBV5-1	TRBJ2-7	once	NA	TGCGCCAGCAGCTTGGGAGGGGAGGCCTACGAGCAGTACTTC	CASSLGGEAYEQYF
TRBV12-5	TRBJ2-1	NA	NA	TGTGCTAGTGGTTTGGAGGGGGGCAATGAGCAGTTCTTC	CASGLEGGNEQFF
TRBV13	TRBJ2-6	NA	NA	TGTGCCAGCAGCCCCCCGGGCTCTGGGGCCAACGTCCTGACTTTC	CASSPPGSGANVLTF
TRBV6-1	TRBJ1-6	NA	NA	TGTGCCAGCAGCAACCGGGACCTCGCACCCCTCCACTTT	CASSNRDLAPLHF
TRBV30	TRBJ2-5	NA	NA	TGTGCCTGTGACAGAGTAGAGACCCAGTACTTC	CACDRVETQYF
TRBV29-1	TRBJ1-5	few	NA	TGCAGCGTTGTACAGGGAAGCAATCAGCCCCAGCATTTT	CSVVQGSNQPQHF
TRBV15	TRBJ2-3	NA	TRBD2	TGTGCCACCGGGGAGAAGCGGGAGGGGGTAAGGTATTTT	CATGEKREGVRYF
TRBV30	TRBJ1-6	NA	NA	TGTGCCTGGAATGGGGATGGGGAGGCCTATAATTCACCCCTCCACTTT	CAWNGDGEAYNSPLHF
TRBV30	TRBJ1-2	NA	NA	TGTGCCTGGAGTGTACGTGGGAACAACTATGGCTACACCTTC	CAWSVRGNNYGYTF
TRBV30	TRBJ1-6	NA	TRBD1	TGTGCCGGGGGACAGGATAATTCACCCCTCCACTTT	CAGGQDNSPLHF
TRBV25-1	TRBJ2-3	NA	NA	TGTGCCAGCAGTGTTGGGTCGGCAGATACGCAGTATTTT	CASSVGSADTQYF
TRBV28	TRBJ2-7	NA	NA	TGTGCCAGCAGCCCACCGGGACATGCCCCCTCCGAGCAGTACTTC	CASSPPGHAPSEQYF
TRBV2	TRBJ1-1	NA	TRBD1	TGTGCCAGCAGTCGAACAGGGGGGGCCGGCACTGAAGCTTTCTTT	CASSRTGGAGTEAFF
TRBV7-9	TRBJ2-6	NA	NA	TGTGCCAGCAGCAGCCGACAGGGAACGGGGGAAGGGGCCAACGTCCTGACTTTC	CASSSRQGTGEGANVLTF
TRBV6-5	TRBJ1-2	NA	NA	TGTGCCAGCAGTATTACCATGGGGGCGCGGGGCTACACCTTC	CASSITMGARGYTF
TRBV7-9	TRBJ2-6	NA	TRBD1	TGTGCCAGCAGCTTAGACAGGGGGACTGGGGCCAACGTCCTGACTTTC	CASSLDRGTGANVLTF
TRBV30	TRBJ2-7	NA	TRBD1	TGTGCCTGGAGACAGGGGGCCTCCTACGAGCAGTACTTC	CAWRQGASYEQYF
TRBV15	TRBJ2-2	NA	NA	TGTGCCACCAGCAGAGTAATAGACGCGAACACCGGGGAGCTGTTTTTT	CATSRVIDANTGELFF
TRBV9	TRBJ1-2	NA	TRBD1	TGTGCCAGCAGCGAGCTCCTCGACAGGGGGCCTAACTATGGCTACACCTTC	CASSELLDRGPNYGYTF
TRBV9	TRBJ1-1	NA	NA	TGTGCCAGCACCGACAGAAACACTGAAGCTTTCTTT	CASTDRNTEAFF
TRBV19	TRBJ2-7	NA	NA	TGTGCCAGTAGCCCCACCCAGACAGTTTCCTACGAGCAGTACTTC	CASSPTQTVSYEQYF
TRBV10-3	TRBJ2-7	NA	NA	TGTGCCATCAGTGAGTCGGGGGGATTCTACGAGCAGTACTTC	CAISESGGFYEQYF
TRBV6-5	TRBJ2-5	NA	NA	TGTGCCAGCATCGGGGGAGAGACCCAGTACTTC	CASIGGETQYF
TRBV30	TRBJ1-1	few	NA	TGTGCCTGGATTTGGGGTGGCAGCACTGAAGCTTTCTTT	CAWIWGGSTEAFF
TRBV7-9	TRBJ1-1	few	TRBD1	TGTGCCAGCAGCCTCCGACAGGGACTTGAAGCTTTCTTT	CASSLRQGLEAFF
TRBV4-1	TRBJ2-7	few	NA	TGCGCCAGCAGCCCGGGGCGGGACTCCTACGAGCAGTACTTC	CASSPGRDSYEQYF
TRBV25-1	TRBJ2-5	NA	NA	TGTGCCAGCAGTGACAACCGGGCTCAAGAGACCCAGTACTTC	CASSDNRAQETQYF
TRBV5-1	TRBJ1-2	NA	TRBD1	TGCGCCAGCAGCTGGACAGGGAGGGATGGCTACACCTTC	CASSWTGRDGYTF